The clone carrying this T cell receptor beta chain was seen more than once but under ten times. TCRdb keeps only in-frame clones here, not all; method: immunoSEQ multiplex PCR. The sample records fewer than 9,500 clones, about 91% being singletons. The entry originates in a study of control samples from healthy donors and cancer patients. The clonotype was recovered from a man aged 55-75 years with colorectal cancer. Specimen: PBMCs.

CDR3 sequence reads: CASSYTPPGTGINYGYTF. Here the CDR3 DNA reads TGCGCCAGCAGTTACACTCCCCCCGGGACAGGCATTAACTATGGCTACACCTTC. V usage is TRBV5-1 and J usage is TRBJ1-2; 8 bases are shared with TRBD1. In germline, CDR1 is SGHRS, CDR2 YFSETQ. The CDR3 is made up of 18 amino acids. Germline trimming cut 5 bases from V and 1 base from J; bases unmatched to any gene: 16.